The rows below give T cell receptor beta chains drawn from one sample of a study of response to subunit inactivated influenza vaccine. TCRdb reprocessed the RT-PCR reads with MiXCR, giving one entry per CDR3 protein. Of around 580,000 distinct CDR3 sequences in the sample, 10% to 15% were seen once. Material: PBMCs from blood, obtained on the day of vaccination. These receptor sequences come from a man between 50 and 59 years old who received an inactivated influenza vaccine. Each CDR3 is given with its conserved first and last residue. D genes are given only for firm matches. Rows may omit the clone size; those that give it use once, few, many or a size class.

CDR3: CASRRFTSASYNEQFF
DNA: TGTGCCAGCAGACGGTTTACTAGCGCTTCCTACAATGAGCAGTTCTTC
J: TRBJ2-1
D: TRBD2
size: .
V: TRBV27

CDR3: CSAPQGAREKLFF
DNA: TGCAGTGCACCTCAGGGGGCAAGAGAAAAACTGTTTTTT
J: TRBJ1-4
D: TRBD1
size: few
V: TRBV20-1

CDR3: CASSLVGGKINEQFF
DNA: TGTGCCAGCAGCTTAGTGGGGGGGAAGATTAATGAGCAGTTCTTC
J: TRBJ2-1
D: TRBD2
size: few
V: TRBV7-2

CDR3: CASSLWGLTDTQYF
DNA: TGCGCCAGCAGCTTGTGGGGACTGACAGATACGCAGTATTTT
J: TRBJ2-3
D: .
size: many
V: TRBV5-1

CDR3: CASSLASGSVGEQYF
DNA: TGTGCCAGCAGTTTGGCTAGCGGGAGTGTAGGCGAGCAGTACTTC
J: TRBJ2-7
D: TRBD2
size: .
V: TRBV12-3/TRBV12-4

CDR3: CASSPGRGDEQFF
DNA: TGTGCCAGCAGCCCGGGCAGGGGAGATGAGCAGTTCTTC
J: TRBJ2-1
D: .
size: many
V: TRBV12-3/TRBV12-4

CDR3: CASSKPSPSYEQYF
DNA: TGTGCCAGCAGCAAACCGTCCCCCAGCTACGAGCAGTACTTC
J: TRBJ2-7
D: .
size: .
V: TRBV21-1

CDR3: CASSQLGYQETQYF
DNA: TGTGCCAGCAGCCAATTGGGTTACCAAGAGACCCAGTACTTC
J: TRBJ2-5
D: .
size: .
V: TRBV4-2

CDR3: CASRRRVGQETQYF
DNA: TGTGCCAGCAGACGACGAGTTGGCCAAGAGACCCAGTACTTC
J: TRBJ2-5
D: .
size: few
V: TRBV7-8

CDR3: CAWSPLGLKGYTF
DNA: TGTGCCTGGAGTCCCCTGGGACTCAAAGGCTACACCTTC
J: TRBJ1-2
D: .
size: .
V: TRBV30

CDR3: CATSRDRKTGELFF
DNA: TGTGCCACCAGCAGAGACAGGAAGACCGGGGAGCTGTTTTTT
J: TRBJ2-2
D: .
size: .
V: TRBV15

CDR3: CASSLVDRDRYEQYF
DNA: TGTGCCAGCAGCTTGGTCGACAGGGATCGCTACGAGCAGTACTTC
J: TRBJ2-7
D: TRBD1
size: few
V: TRBV5-5

CDR3: CASSQQGSNTGELFF
DNA: TGCGCCAGCAGCCAACAGGGGTCGAACACCGGGGAGCTGTTTTTT
J: TRBJ2-2
D: TRBD1
size: .
V: TRBV5-1

CDR3: CASSVGLSYEQYF
DNA: TGTGCCAGCAGCGTGGGATTGTCCTACGAGCAGTACTTC
J: TRBJ2-7
D: .
size: many
V: TRBV9

CDR3: CATSRGGGWMNTEAFF
DNA: TGTGCCACCAGCAGAGGGGGGGGCTGGATGAACACTGAAGCTTTCTTT
J: TRBJ1-1
D: .
size: .
V: TRBV15

CDR3: CASSGPFSYEQYF
DNA: TGCGCCAGCAGTGGACCCTTCTCCTACGAGCAGTACTTC
J: TRBJ2-7
D: .
size: .
V: TRBV10-1

CDR3: CASSYSNRLNTEAFF
DNA: TGTGCCAGCAGTTACTCGAACAGGTTGAACACTGAAGCTTTCTTT
J: TRBJ1-1
D: .
size: .
V: TRBV6-5

CDR3: CASSKTSGRVRDTQYF
DNA: TGTGCCAGCAGCAAGACTAGCGGGAGGGTCAGGGATACGCAGTATTTT
J: TRBJ2-3
D: TRBD2
size: few
V: TRBV9

CDR3: CSVDGDKGYTF
DNA: TGCAGCGTTGATGGGGACAAGGGCTACACCTTC
J: TRBJ1-2
D: .
size: .
V: TRBV29-1

CDR3: CASSPMGGGATYEQYF
DNA: TGTGCCAGCAGCCCAATGGGTGGCGGGGCGACCTACGAGCAGTACTTC
J: TRBJ2-7
D: .
size: few
V: TRBV7-6

CDR3: CASSLRPFEGPYNEQFF
DNA: TGTGCCAGCAGCCTCCGACCCTTCGAGGGTCCCTACAATGAGCAGTTCTTC
J: TRBJ2-1
D: .
size: .
V: TRBV14

CDR3: CASSTGQGMNTEAFF
DNA: TGCGCCAGCAGCACGGGACAGGGGATGAACACTGAAGCTTTCTTT
J: TRBJ1-1
D: TRBD1
size: many
V: TRBV5-1

CDR3: CASSYRPGQEISYEQYF
DNA: TGTGCCAGCAGTTACAGGCCCGGGCAGGAGATAAGCTACGAGCAGTACTTC
J: TRBJ2-7
D: .
size: few
V: TRBV6-2/TRBV6-3

CDR3: CASTHQGSHGYTF
DNA: TGTGCCAGCACTCATCAGGGGAGCCATGGCTACACCTTC
J: TRBJ1-2
D: .
size: .
V: TRBV11-2

CDR3: CSAEHRTGWYTGELFF
DNA: TGCAGTGCTGAACACCGGACAGGGTGGTACACCGGGGAGCTGTTTTTT
J: TRBJ2-2
D: TRBD1
size: .
V: TRBV20-1

CDR3: CASSPPARAETQYF
DNA: TGTGCCAGCTCACCACCGGCTAGGGCAGAGACCCAGTACTTC
J: TRBJ2-5
D: .
size: many
V: TRBV18

CDR3: CSARDGTSYEAFF
DNA: TGCAGTGCTAGAGATGGTACCAGCTATGAAGCTTTCTTT
J: TRBJ1-1
D: .
size: .
V: TRBV20-1

CDR3: CASSRRDRVSGTNTGELFF
DNA: TGTGCCAGCAGTCGCCGGGACAGGGTCAGTGGAACGAACACCGGGGAGCTGTTTTTT
J: TRBJ2-2
D: TRBD1
size: few
V: TRBV6-2/TRBV6-3

CDR3: CASRPKFSGRTNTGELFF
DNA: TGTGCCAGCCGACCAAAATTTAGCGGGAGGACGAACACCGGGGAGCTGTTTTTT
J: TRBJ2-2
D: TRBD2
size: few
V: TRBV7-8

CDR3: CSARDAPAMEETQYF
DNA: TGCAGTGCTAGAGATGCCCCCGCAATGGAAGAGACCCAGTACTTC
J: TRBJ2-5
D: .
size: .
V: TRBV20-1

CDR3: CSALSPLVRTDTQYF
DNA: TGCAGTGCGCTGTCCCCTCTCGTTCGCACAGATACGCAGTATTTT
J: TRBJ2-3
D: .
size: .
V: TRBV20-1

CDR3: CASSSELLLTNEQFF
DNA: TGTGCCAGTAGTAGCGAGCTACTTCTAACCAATGAGCAGTTCTTC
J: TRBJ2-1
D: .
size: few
V: TRBV19

CDR3: CSVEGRRTGNTGELFF
DNA: TGCAGCGTTGAAGGAAGGAGGACAGGGAACACCGGGGAGCTGTTTTTT
J: TRBJ2-2
D: TRBD1
size: many
V: TRBV29-1

CDR3: CASSLPIGGTGELFF
DNA: TGTGCCAGCAGCTTACCCATCGGGGGCACCGGGGAGCTGTTTTTT
J: TRBJ2-2
D: .
size: .
V: TRBV7-2

CDR3: CASSPDSFGSSYNEQFF
DNA: TGTGCCAGCAGTCCGGACAGCTTCGGCAGCTCCTACAATGAGCAGTTCTTC
J: TRBJ2-1
D: .
size: .
V: TRBV12-3/TRBV12-4

CDR3: CAISEAPSSYEQYF
DNA: TGTGCCATCAGTGAAGCGCCGAGCTCCTACGAGCAGTACTTC
J: TRBJ2-7
D: .
size: .
V: TRBV10-3

CDR3: CSVEDNGGKETQYF
DNA: TGCAGCGTTGAAGATAATGGGGGAAAAGAGACCCAGTACTTC
J: TRBJ2-5
D: .
size: .
V: TRBV29-1